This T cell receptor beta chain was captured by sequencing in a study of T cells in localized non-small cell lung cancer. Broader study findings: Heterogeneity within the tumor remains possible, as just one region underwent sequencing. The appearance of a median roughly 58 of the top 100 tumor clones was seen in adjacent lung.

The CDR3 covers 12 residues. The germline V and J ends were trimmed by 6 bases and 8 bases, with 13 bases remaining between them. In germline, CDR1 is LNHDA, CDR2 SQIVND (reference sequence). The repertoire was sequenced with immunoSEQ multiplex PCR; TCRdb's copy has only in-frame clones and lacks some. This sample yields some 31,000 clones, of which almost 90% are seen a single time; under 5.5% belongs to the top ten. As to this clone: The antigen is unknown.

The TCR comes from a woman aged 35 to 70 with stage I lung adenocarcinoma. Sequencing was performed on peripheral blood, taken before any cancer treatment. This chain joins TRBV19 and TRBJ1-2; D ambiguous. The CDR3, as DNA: TGTGCCAGTAGATTGGGTGTAAACGGCTACACCTTC. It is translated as CASRLGVNGYTF.